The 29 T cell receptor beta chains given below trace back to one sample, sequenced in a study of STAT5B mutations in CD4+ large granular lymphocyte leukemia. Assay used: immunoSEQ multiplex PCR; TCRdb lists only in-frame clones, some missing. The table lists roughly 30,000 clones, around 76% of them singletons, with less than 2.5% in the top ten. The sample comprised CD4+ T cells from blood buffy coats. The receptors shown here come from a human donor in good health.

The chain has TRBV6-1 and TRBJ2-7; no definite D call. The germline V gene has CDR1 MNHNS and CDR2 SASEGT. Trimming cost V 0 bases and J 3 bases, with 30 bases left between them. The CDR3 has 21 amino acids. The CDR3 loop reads CASSEALAFQGPPASSYEQYF. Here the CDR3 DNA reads TGTGCCAGCAGTGAAGCCCTGGCATTTCAAGGACCCCCGGCTAGTAGCTACGAGCAGTACTTC.

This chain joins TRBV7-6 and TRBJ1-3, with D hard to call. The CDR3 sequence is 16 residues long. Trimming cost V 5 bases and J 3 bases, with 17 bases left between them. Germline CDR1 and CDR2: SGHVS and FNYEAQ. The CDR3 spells CASSLNTASFGNTIYF. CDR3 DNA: TGTGCCAGCAGCCTAAATACGGCGAGTTTTGGAAACACCATATATTTT.

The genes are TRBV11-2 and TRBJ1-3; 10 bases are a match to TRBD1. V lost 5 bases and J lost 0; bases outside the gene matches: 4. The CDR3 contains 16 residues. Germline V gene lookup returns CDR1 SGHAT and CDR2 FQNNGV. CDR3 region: CASSRDRGPSGNTIYF. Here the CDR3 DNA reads TGTGCCAGCAGCCGTGACAGGGGGCCCTCTGGAAACACCATATATTTT.

The CDR3 region has the DNA TGCAGCGTTGTGTCGGGGGTCTCGGGCTACACCTTC. Protein sequence: CSVVSGVSGYTF. The rearrangement links TRBV29-1 to TRBJ1-2; D may be TRBD1 (5 bases). Germline lookup yields CDR1 SQVTM and CDR2 ANQGSEA. Trimming took 4 bases from V and 8 from J, leaving 14 bases between them. The CDR3 consists of 12 residues.

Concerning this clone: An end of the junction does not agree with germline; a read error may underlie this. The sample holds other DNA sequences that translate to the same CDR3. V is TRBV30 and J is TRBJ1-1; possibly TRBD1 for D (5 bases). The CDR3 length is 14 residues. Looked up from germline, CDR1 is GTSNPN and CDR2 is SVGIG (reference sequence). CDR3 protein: CAWRDLRWGTEAFF. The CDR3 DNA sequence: TGTGCCTGGAGGGACCTGAGGTGGGGCACTGAGGCTTTCTTT.

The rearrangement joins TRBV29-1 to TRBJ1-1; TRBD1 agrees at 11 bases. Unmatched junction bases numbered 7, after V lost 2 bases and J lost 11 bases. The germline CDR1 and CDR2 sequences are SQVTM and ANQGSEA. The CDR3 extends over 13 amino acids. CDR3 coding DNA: TGCAGCGTTGAAACATCCCGGGACAGGGGGGCTTTCTTT. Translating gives CSVETSRDRGAFF.

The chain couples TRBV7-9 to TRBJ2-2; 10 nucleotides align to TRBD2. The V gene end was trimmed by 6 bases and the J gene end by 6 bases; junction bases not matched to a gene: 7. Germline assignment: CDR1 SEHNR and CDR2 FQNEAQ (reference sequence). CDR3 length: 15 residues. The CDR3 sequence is CASRGIAGGPGELFF. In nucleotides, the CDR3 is TGTGCCAGCAGGGGAATAGCGGGAGGCCCCGGGGAGCTGTTTTTT.

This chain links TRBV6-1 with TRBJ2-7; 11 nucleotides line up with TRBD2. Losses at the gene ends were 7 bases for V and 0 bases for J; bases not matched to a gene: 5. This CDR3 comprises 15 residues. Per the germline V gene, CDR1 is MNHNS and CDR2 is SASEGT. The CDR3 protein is CASIPGLAASYEQYF. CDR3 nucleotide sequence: TGTGCCAGCATCCCGGGACTAGCGGCCTCCTACGAGCAGTACTTC.

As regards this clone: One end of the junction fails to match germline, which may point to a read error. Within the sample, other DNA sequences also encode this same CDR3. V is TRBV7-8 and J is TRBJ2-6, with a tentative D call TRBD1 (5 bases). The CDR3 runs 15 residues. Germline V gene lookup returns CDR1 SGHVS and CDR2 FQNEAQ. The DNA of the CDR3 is TGTGCCAGCAGCCCTTACAGCTCTGGGGCCAACGTTCTGACTTTC. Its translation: CASSPYSSGANVLTF. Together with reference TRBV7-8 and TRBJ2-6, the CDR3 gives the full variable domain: GAGVSQSPRYKVAKRGQDVALRCDPISGHVSLFWYQQALGQGPEFLTYFQNEAQLDKSGLPSDRFFAERPEGSVSTLKIQRTQQEDSAVYLCASSPYSSGANVLTFGAGSRLTVL.

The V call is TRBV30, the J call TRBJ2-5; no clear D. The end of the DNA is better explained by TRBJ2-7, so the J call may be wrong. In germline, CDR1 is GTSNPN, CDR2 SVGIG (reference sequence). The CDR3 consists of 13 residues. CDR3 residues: CAWSQGPHYEQYF. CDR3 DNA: TGTGCCTGGAGCCAAGGACCCCACTACGAGCAGTACTTC.

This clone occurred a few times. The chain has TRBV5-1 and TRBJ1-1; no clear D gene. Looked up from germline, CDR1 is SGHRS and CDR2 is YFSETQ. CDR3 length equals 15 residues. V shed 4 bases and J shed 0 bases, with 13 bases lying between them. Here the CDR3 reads CASSLSVTLNTEAFF. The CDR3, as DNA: TGCGCCAGCAGCCTCTCGGTGACTCTGAACACTGAAGCTTTCTTT.

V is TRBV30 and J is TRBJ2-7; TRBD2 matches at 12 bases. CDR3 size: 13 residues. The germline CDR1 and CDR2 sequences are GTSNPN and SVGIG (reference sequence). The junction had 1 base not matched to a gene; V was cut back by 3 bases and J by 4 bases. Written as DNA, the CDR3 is TGTGCCTGGAGGACTAGCGGGAGATACGAGCAGTACTTC. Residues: CAWRTSGRYEQYF.

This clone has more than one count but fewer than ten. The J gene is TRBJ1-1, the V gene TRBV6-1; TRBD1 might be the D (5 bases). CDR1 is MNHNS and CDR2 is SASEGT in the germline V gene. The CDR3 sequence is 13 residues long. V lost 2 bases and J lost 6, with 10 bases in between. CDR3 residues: CASSEIATAEAFF. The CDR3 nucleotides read TGTGCCAGCAGTGAAATAGCGACAGCTGAAGCTTTCTTT.

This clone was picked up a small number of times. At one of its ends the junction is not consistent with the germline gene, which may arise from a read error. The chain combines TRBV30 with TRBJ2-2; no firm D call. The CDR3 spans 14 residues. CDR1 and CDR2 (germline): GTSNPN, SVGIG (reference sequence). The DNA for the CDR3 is TGTGCCTGGCGTGTCATCGGGTCGACCGGGGAGCTGTTTTTT. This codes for CAWRVIGSTGELFF.

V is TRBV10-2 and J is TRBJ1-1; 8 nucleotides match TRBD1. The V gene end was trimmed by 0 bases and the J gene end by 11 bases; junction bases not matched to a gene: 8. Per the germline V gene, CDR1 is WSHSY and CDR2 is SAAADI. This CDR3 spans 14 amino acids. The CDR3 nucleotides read TGCGCCAGCAGTGAGTCCAACAGGGGGAGGGGGGCTTTCTTT. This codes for CASSESNRGRGAFF.

This CDR3 reads CASSLTRGPDTQYF. In DNA, the CDR3 is TGTGCCAGCAGCCTAACCAGAGGCCCAGATACGCAGTATTTT. The V gene is TRBV7-2, the J gene TRBJ2-3; no firm D call. The germline V and J ends were trimmed by 5 bases and 4 bases, with 13 bases remaining between them. CDR3 length: 14 amino acids. Per germline, CDR1 SGHTA and CDR2 FQGNSA.

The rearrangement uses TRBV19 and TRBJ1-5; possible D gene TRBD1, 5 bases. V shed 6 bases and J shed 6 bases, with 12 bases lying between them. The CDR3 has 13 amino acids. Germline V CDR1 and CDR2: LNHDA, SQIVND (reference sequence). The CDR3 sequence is CASREKGSQPQHF. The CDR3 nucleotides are TGTGCCAGTAGAGAAAAGGGGTCTCAGCCCCAGCATTTT.

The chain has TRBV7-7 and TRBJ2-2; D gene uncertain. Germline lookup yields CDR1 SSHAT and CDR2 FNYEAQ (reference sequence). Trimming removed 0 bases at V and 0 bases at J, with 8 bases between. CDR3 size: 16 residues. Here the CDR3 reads CASSLAVASNTGELFF. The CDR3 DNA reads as TGTGCCAGCAGCTTAGCGGTGGCATCGAACACCGGGGAGCTGTTTTTT.

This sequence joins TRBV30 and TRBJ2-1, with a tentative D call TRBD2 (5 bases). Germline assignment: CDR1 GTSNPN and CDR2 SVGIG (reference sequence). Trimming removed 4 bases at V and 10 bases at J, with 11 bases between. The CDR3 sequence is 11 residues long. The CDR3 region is CAWISVAEQFF. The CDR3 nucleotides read TGTGCCTGGATTTCGGTAGCGGAGCAGTTCTTC.

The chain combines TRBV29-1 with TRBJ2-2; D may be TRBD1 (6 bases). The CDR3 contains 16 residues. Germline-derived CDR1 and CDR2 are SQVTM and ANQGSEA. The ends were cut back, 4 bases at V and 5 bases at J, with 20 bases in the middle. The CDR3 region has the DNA TGCAGCGTTGTAGGGGGTATCGAGTTTGGGACCGGGGAGCTGTTTTTT. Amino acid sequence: CSVVGGIEFGTGELFF.

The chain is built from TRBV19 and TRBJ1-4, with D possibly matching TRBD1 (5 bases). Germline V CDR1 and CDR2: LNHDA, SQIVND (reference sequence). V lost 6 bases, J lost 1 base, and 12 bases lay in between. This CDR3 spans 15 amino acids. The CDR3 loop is CASSPGSRTNEKLFF. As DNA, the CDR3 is TGTGCCAGTAGCCCAGGGTCTAGAACTAATGAAAAACTGTTTTTT.

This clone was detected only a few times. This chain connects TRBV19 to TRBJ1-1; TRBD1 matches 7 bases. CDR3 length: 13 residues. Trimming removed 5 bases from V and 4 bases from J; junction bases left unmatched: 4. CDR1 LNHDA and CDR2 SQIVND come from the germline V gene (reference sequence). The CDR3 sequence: CASSSTGVTEAFF. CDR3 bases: TGTGCCAGTAGTTCTACAGGGGTCACTGAAGCTTTCTTT. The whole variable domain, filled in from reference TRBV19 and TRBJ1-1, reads DGGITQSPKYLFRKEGQNVTLSCEQNLNHDAMYWYRQDPGQGLRLIYYSQIVNDFQKGDIAEGYSVSREKKESFPLTVTSAQKNPTAFYLCASSSTGVTEAFFGQGTRLTVV.

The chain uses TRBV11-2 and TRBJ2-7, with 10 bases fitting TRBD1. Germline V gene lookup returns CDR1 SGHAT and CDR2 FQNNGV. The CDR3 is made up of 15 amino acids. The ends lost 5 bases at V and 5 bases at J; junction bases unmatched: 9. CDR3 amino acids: CASSTGTGEFNEQYF. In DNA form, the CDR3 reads TGTGCCAGCAGCACCGGGACAGGGGAGTTCAACGAGCAGTACTTC.

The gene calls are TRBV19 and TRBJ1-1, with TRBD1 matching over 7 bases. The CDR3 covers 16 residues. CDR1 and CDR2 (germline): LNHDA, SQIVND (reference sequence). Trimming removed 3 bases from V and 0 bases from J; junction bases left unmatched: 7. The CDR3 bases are TGTGCCAGTAGTATTGCCTCGGGACAGCTGAACACTGAAGCTTTCTTT. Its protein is CASSIASGQLNTEAFF.

The CDR3 coding sequence is TGTGCCAGCAGCTTAGCTTCCGGTCAGCCCCAGCATTTT. Protein sequence: CASSLASGQPQHF. The chain has TRBV7-2 and TRBJ1-5; D remains unclear. Germline V CDR1 and CDR2: SGHTA, FQGNSA. The ends were cut back, 0 bases at V and 6 bases at J, with 6 bases in the middle. The CDR3 extends over 13 amino acids.

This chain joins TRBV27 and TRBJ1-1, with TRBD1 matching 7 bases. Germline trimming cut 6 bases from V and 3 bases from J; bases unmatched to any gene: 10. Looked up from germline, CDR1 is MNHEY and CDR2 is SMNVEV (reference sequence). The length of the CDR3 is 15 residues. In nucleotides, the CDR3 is TGTGCCAGCAGCCGTTTAATTACAGGGGACACTGAAGCTTTCTTT. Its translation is CASSRLITGDTEAFF.

CDR3 bases: TGCGCCAGCAGCGCGGACCCTTCCCTTGAAGCTTTCTTT. This encodes CASSADPSLEAFF. V gene TRBV5-1 combines with J gene TRBJ1-1; D is undetermined. This CDR3 region has 13 residues. The V end lost 4 bases, the J end lost 7 bases, and 14 bases lay between the germline ends. CDR1 and CDR2 (germline): SGHRS, YFSETQ.

The CDR3 coding sequence is TGCAGCGTTGAACCCACGGGTGGATCAGATACGCAGTATTTT. It yields the protein CSVEPTGGSDTQYF. The genes are TRBV29-1 and TRBJ2-3, with unresolved D. The germline gives CDR1 SQVTM, CDR2 ANQGSEA. The V gene lost 2 bases and the J gene lost 4 bases, with 13 bases spanning the gap. This CDR3 spans 14 amino acids.

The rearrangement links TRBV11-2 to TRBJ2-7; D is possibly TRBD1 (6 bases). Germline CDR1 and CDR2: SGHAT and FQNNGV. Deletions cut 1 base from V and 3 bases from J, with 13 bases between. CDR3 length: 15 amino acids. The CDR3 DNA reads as TGTGCCAGCAGCTTAGCCTCAGGGGAAGGCTACGAGCAGTACTTC. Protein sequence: CASSLASGEGYEQYF. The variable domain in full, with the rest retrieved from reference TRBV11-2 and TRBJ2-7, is EAGVAQSPRYKIIEKRQSVAFWCNPISGHATLYWYQQILGQGPKLLIQFQNNGVVDDSQLPKDRFSAERLKGVDSTLKIQPAKLEDSAVYLCASSLASGEGYEQYFGPGTRLTVT.